The rows below give T cell receptor beta chains drawn from one sample of a study of cytomegalovirus exposure and HLA in healthy donors. This table comes from immunoSEQ multiplex PCR, and its TCRdb copy is limited to in-frame clones, with some not included. The sample gives under 200,000 clones, about 80% of which show up once; 2% to 2.5% is in the top ten. The sequenced sample was PBMCs. Receptor source: a man in his fifties in good health and CMV-seropositive. Both conserved end residues are trimmed from each CDR3. Only some rows state a clone size, as once, few, many or a class for expanded clones.

TRBV7-3 NA ASSLSGGANTGELF
TRBV19 NA ASSHGGGLYGYT
TRBV18 NA ASSPAEMNTEAF
TRBV7-6 NA ASSFGTGPPSGANVLT
TRBV27 NA ASRAGASDTGELF
TRBV6-5 NA ASSYYRGGNYGYT
TRBV10-3 NA AITGGEINYGYT
TRBV23-1 NA ASPLIRGLIRRYVGYT
TRBV2 NA ASSEAFDIYGYT
TRBV6-1 NA ASSEGSYEQY
TRBV27 NA ASSLGAGVGSPLH
TRBV25-1 NA ASSSAPGNTIY
TRBV6-1 NA ASIPQGTSHNEQF
TRBV27 once ASSAGFAHYGYT
TRBV28 NA ASSLERYGYT
TRBV5-6 NA ASSLASSSYEQY
TRBV10-1 NA ASSPIGRGFNEKLF